The sequence of this T cell receptor beta chain was determined in a study of glioma-infiltrating T cells after dendritic cell vaccination. As for the study in general: Glioblastoma patients came from Phase I and II dendritic cell vaccination trials. Dendritic cell vaccine was injected intradermally three times, biweekly.

The sample's time point: after dendritic cell vaccination, including at tumor progression/relapse. Patients had residual fresh-frozen tumor tissue and more than two years of survival data. The CDR3 covers 13 residues. Trimming cost V 7 bases and J 5 bases, with 17 bases left between them. CDR1 and CDR2 (germline): SQVTM, ANQGSEA. Measured with immunoSEQ multiplex PCR; TCRdb has only the in-frame clones, and not every one. The data show roughly 100,000 clones, around 89% seen once. Sequencing was performed on blood, taken after dendritic cell vaccination. The V gene is TRBV29-1, the J gene TRBJ1-1, with D tentatively TRBD1 (6 bases). The sequence was collected from a human donor with glioblastoma. CDR3: CSANNWGQTEAFF. The DNA of the CDR3 is TGCAGCGCCAACAACTGGGGGCAAACTGAAGCTTTCTTT.